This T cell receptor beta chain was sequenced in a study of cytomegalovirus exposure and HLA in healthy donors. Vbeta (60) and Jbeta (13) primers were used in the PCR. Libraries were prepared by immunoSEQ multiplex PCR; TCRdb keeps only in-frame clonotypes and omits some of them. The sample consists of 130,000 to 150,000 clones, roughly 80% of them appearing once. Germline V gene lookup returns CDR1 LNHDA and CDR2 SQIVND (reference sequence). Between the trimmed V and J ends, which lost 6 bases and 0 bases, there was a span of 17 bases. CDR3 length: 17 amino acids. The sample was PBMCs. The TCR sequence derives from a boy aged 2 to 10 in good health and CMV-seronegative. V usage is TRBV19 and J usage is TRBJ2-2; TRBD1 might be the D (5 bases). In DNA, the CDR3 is TGTGCCAGTAGGCCGGTGAGTGGGGCAGCGAACACCGGGGAGCTGTTTTTT. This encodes CASRPVSGAANTGELFF.